This T cell receptor beta chain was found in a study of T cells in Graves' hyperthyroidism and ophthalmopathy. Template material for amplifying TCR beta CDR3 regions consisted of RNA transcripts. HTBI primers were the set used in a first-round RT-PCR of the TCR CDR3. MiXCR, applied by TCRdb to the multiplex PCR reads, yields one record per CDR3 protein. The table shows 300,000 to 500,000 distinct CDR3 sequences, with just under 15% occurring only once. The trim removed 4 bases at V and 7 bases at J, leaving 6 bases unmatched. This CDR3 has 13 residues. The germline gives CDR1 SGHTA, CDR2 FQGNSA. This clonotype was counted ten times or more.

Sample: blood. This chain links TRBV7-2 with TRBJ1-2, with TRBD1 matching 7 bases. The sequence derives from a young woman with Graves' hyperthyroidism. The CDR3 coding sequence is TGTGCCAGCAGCTACCCCCGGACAGGTGGCTACACCTTC. Translated: CASSYPRTGGYTF. Complete variable domain (other parts from reference TRBV7-2 and TRBJ1-2): GAGVSQSPSNKVTEKGKDVELRCDPISGHTALYWYRQSLGQGLEFLIYFQGNSAPDKSGLPSDRFSAERTGGSVSTLTIQRTQQEDSAVYLCASSYPRTGGYTFGSGTRLTVV.